This is a list of T cell receptor beta chains from one sample in a study of blood T cell repertoires in COVID-19. The data were produced by immunoSEQ multiplex PCR, yet TCRdb's version contains in-frame clones alone and is incomplete. This sample has about 220,000 clones, with around 82% found just once. Sequenced material: PBMCs or T cells enriched from blood (not recorded which). The receptors originated from a woman between 40 and 50 years old who had been exposed to COVID-19. Both conserved end residues are trimmed from each CDR3.

V: TRBV3-1/TRBV3-2; length: 13; CDR3: ASSQVQTTTDTQY
V: TRBV27; length: 10; CDR3: ASSPLNQPQH
V: TRBV18; length: 14; CDR3: ASSPQGQGLGTEAF
V: TRBV2; length: 11; CDR3: ASSRSDNYGYT
V: TRBV5-1; length: 12; CDR3: ASSLGTGWDTQY
V: TRBV6-5; length: 10; CDR3: ASRVTGGEQY
V: TRBV5-6; length: 12; CDR3: ASSLGGGENEQF
V: TRBV6-5; length: 13; CDR3: ASSYTGTANTEAF
V: TRBV15; length: 11; CDR3: ATSRGEDTEAF
V: TRBV7-3; length: 14; CDR3: ASSLNQGSRIDEQY
V: TRBV5-4; length: 12; CDR3: ASSLGVSTGELF
V: TRBV29-1; length: 11; CDR3: SVEDSGTGELF
V: TRBV6-2/TRBV6-3; length: 11; CDR3: ASSRPAGQPQH
V: TRBV19; length: 14; CDR3: ASSNQGRGSNQPQH
V: TRBV2; length: 12; CDR3: ASRSRTSGDTQY
V: TRBV7-6; length: 10; CDR3: ASSPQGDEQY
V: TRBV5-6; length: 12; CDR3: ASSLWASGNTIY
V: TRBV5-5; length: 12; CDR3: ASSLPGGGETQY
V: TRBV2; length: 13; CDR3: ASSYYRTSGDEQF
V: TRBV6-2/TRBV6-3; length: 16; CDR3: ASSYSFGEKTGATEQY
V: TRBV19; length: 12; CDR3: ASSIGDRGSEQF
V: TRBV5-4; length: 13; CDR3: ASSLAGRGEYGYT
V: TRBV6-5; length: 11; CDR3: ASSYQGSAEAF
V: TRBV19; length: 13; CDR3: ASTLGGRGNQPQH
V: TRBV7-8; length: 13; CDR3: ASSPARHRNEKLF
V: TRBV7-9; length: 14; CDR3: ASSLGDRINTDTQY
V: TRBV28; length: 11; CDR3: ASSPGGPDTQY
V: TRBV28; length: 12; CDR3: ASNPTFDNQPQH
V: TRBV4-1; length: 13; CDR3: ASSQGTGRSNIQY
V: TRBV18; length: 12; CDR3: ASSPVAANTEAF
V: TRBV19; length: 15; CDR3: ASSMAGGARDTDTQY
V: TRBV30; length: 12; CDR3: AWSVGTPYTEAF
V: TRBV9; length: 11; CDR3: ASSVAGNNEQF
V: TRBV25-1; length: 12; CDR3: ASSGTGPIYGYT
V: TRBV24-1; length: 13; CDR3: ATRASGGLQETQY
V: TRBV9; length: 14; CDR3: ASSDRGGRKNTEAF
V: TRBV10-3; length: 13; CDR3: AISDSLMGGNEQF
V: TRBV30; length: 12; CDR3: AWSVGIAAGELF
V: TRBV5-8; length: 12; CDR3: ASSFRGSQETQY
V: TRBV28; length: 11; CDR3: ASGGGATYEQY
V: TRBV5-1; length: 14; CDR3: ASSLKGEISSYEQY
V: TRBV18; length: 13; CDR3: ASLQGNPSNQPQH
V: TRBV4-1; length: 14; CDR3: ASSQKDGQGMVEQY
V: TRBV28; length: 12; CDR3: ASSVATGGHEQY
V: TRBV7-2; length: 14; CDR3: ASSLVGTGANQPQH
V: TRBV7-6; length: 13; CDR3: ASSLVRGGVVEQY
V: TRBV18; length: 12; CDR3: ASSLGTGDQPQH
V: TRBV2; length: 9; CDR3: ASIRNYEQF
V: TRBV9; length: 13; CDR3: ASSTGVSSGNTIY
V: TRBV2; length: 14; CDR3: ASFPRDRGNTGELF
V: TRBV30; length: 13; CDR3: ACTLKKGANTEAF
V: TRBV6-2/TRBV6-3; length: 12; CDR3: ASSYGTGGYEAF